Given below is one T cell receptor (beta chain) in context. The antigen is undetermined. This sample was included in a study of blood T cells in healthy people across ages. Study outcomes and limitations: When set beside aged donors, long-lived donors presented more naive CD4+ cells and higher diversity.

Alongside a J-beta primer mix, a sample-barcoded 5' primer served in a second PCR lasting roughly 7 to 12 cycles. TCRdb re-called the 5' RACE reads with MiXCR, one entry per CDR3 protein. This sample has hundreds of thousands of distinct CDR3 sequences, with 45% to 65% found just once. CDR3 size: 15 residues. V lost 0 bases and J lost 6; bases outside the gene matches: 5. Germline loops: CDR1 MNHNS, CDR2 SASEGT. Sequenced input: blood. The receptor comes from a man aged 55 to 70 in good health. The chain links TRBV6-1 to TRBJ1-2; 9 nucleotides agree with TRBD1. Written as DNA, the CDR3 is TGTGCCAGCAGTGAAGCTGAGGACAGGGGAGATGGCTACACCTTC. Translating gives CASSEAEDRGDGYTF.